This TCR beta chain was recorded in a study of T cell clones after liver transplantation. The overall study: TCRbeta sequencing after a pre-transplant mixed lymphocyte reaction identified graft-donor-reactive clones, later tracked in post-transplant blood. Broader study findings: Small, mixed patient groups and varying post-transplant times limit these conclusions. A significant post-transplant drop in circulating graft-donor-reactive CD4 TCRbeta sequences occurred in most of the 8 subjects. Graft donor-reactive T cells may have migrated into the graft rather than being deleted.

TCRdb keeps only in-frame clones here, not all; method: immunoSEQ multiplex PCR. This sample has roughly 120,000 clones, with roughly nine tenths found just once. Comments on this clone: Its cognate antigen is unknown.

V lost 0 bases to trimming and J lost 6 bases, with 14 bases between them. CDR1 and CDR2 (germline): SQVTM, ANQGSEA. The CDR3 totals 14 residues. The sequence came from a human patient who received a liver transplant. The graft donor may be the source of some T cells. The chain combines TRBV29-1 with TRBJ1-1; D possibly corresponds to TRBD1 (5 bases). The source material was CD4+ T cells from blood, sampled 12 months after liver transplant. Here the CDR3 DNA reads TGCAGCGTTGAAGATTCAGGTACAGGATCTGAAGCTTTCTTT. Translated: CSVEDSGTGSEAFF.